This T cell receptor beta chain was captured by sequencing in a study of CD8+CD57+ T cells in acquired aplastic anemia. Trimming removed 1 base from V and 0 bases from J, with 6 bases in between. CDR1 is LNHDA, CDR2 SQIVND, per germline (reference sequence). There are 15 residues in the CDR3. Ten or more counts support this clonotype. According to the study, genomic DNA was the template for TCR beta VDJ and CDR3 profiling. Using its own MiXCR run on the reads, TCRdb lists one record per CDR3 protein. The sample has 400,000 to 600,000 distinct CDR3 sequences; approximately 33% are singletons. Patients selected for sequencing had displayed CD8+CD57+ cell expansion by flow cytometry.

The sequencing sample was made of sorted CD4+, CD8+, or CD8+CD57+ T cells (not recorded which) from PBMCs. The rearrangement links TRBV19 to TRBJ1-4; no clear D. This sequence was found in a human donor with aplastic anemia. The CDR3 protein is CASSIGTTTNEKLFF. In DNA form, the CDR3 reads TGTGCCAGTAGTATAGGAACTACAACTAATGAAAAACTGTTTTTT.